One and the same sample provided the 22 T cell receptor beta chains below, sequenced in a study of blood T cells in healthy people across ages. A second 7 to 11 cycle PCR used barcoded and J-beta primers. From the 5' RACE reads, TCRdb called clonotypes with MiXCR, one entry per CDR3 protein. Altogether 850,000 to 950,000 distinct CDR3 sequences are present, around 26% being singletons, with the ten largest covering 17%. Sequencing was done on a sample of blood. These receptors were taken from a woman aged 80 or over in good health.

This clonotype showed up many times. The genes are TRBV20-1 and TRBJ2-3, with D perhaps matching TRBD1 (6 bases). With 3 bases removed from V and 4 bases from J, the gap between germline ends came to 14 bases. Germline CDR1 DFQATT, CDR2 SNEGSKA (reference sequence). CDR3 length: 14 amino acids. Here the CDR3 DNA reads TGCAGTGCTAGTTCGGCCAGGGGTTCAGATACGCAGTATTTT. This codes for CSASSARGSDTQYF.

This clonotype was found a few times. The chain carries TRBV5-1 and TRBJ2-3; 8 bases map to TRBD2. Germline V gene sequence: CDR1 SGHRS, CDR2 YFSETQ. The CDR3 is made up of 16 amino acids. Trimming removed 5 bases from V and 0 bases from J; junction bases left unmatched: 8. The CDR3 DNA follows: TGCGCCAGCAGTAGGGTAGCGGGGACAAGCACAGATACGCAGTATTTT. Its protein product is CASSRVAGTSTDTQYF.

For this clonotype: A much larger clone sits a single nucleotide away, making a read error possible. The chain is built from TRBV12-3 or TRBV12-4 and TRBJ2-3; possibly TRBD1 for D (5 bases). This CDR3 is 15 amino acids long. The chain's CDR3 is CASSFRQGEEDTEYF. The CDR3 DNA is TGTGCCAGCAGTTTCAGGCAGGGTGAGGAAGATACGGAGTATTTT.

This clonotype was counted many times. The chain joins TRBV29-1 to TRBJ2-5; perhaps TRBD2 as D (5 bases). CDR1 and CDR2 (germline): SQVTM, ANQGSEA. The V and J ends lost 5 bases and 2 bases respectively, with 15 bases between them. The CDR3 is made up of 14 amino acids. The chain's CDR3 is CSVFGGLLQETQYF. For the CDR3, the DNA is TGCAGCGTTTTCGGCGGGCTCCTACAAGAGACCCAGTACTTC.

Details on this clonotype: This sequence may be a read error, since a much larger clone differs from it by one base. The chain employs TRBV20-1 and TRBJ2-1, with 9 positions matching TRBD2. The J call may not be correct, given that the DNA end is closer to TRBJ2-7. The CDR3 has 16 amino acids. The germline CDR1 and CDR2 sequences are DFQATT and SNEGSKA (reference sequence). CDR3 amino acids: CSPLKRGASSYNEQYF. CDR3 in DNA: TGCAGTCCCCTAAAGCGGGGGGCCAGCTCCTACAATGAGCAGTACTTC.

The genes are TRBV30 and TRBJ1-1; TRBD1 might be the D (5 bases). The CDR3 has 13 amino acids. V lost 0 bases and J lost 11, with 16 bases in between. The germline gives CDR1 GTSNPN, CDR2 SVGIG (reference sequence). The CDR3 loop is CAWSVRVGREAFF. As DNA, the CDR3 is TGTGCCTGGAGTGTACGGGTAGGCAGGGAGGCTTTCTTT.

In this sample, this clonotype turned up a few times. The chain combines TRBV7-2 with TRBJ1-1; tentative D call: TRBD1 (5 bases). V was pared by 5 bases and J by 4 bases, with 14 bases between. This CDR3 is 14 amino acids long. CDR1 is SGHTA, CDR2 FQGNSA, per germline. DNA of the CDR3: TGTGCCAGCAGCCCCCGGGTCGGGGGCACTGAAGCTTTCTTT. Translating gives CASSPRVGGTEAFF.

There are many counts of this clonotype. This sequence joins TRBV10-3 and TRBJ2-3; possible D gene TRBD1, 6 bases. The CDR3 length is 13 residues. Looked up from germline, CDR1 is ENHRY and CDR2 is SYGVKD. Trimming stripped 7 bases from V and 3 bases from J, with 11 bases between. For the CDR3, the DNA is TGTGCCATCACCGGGGACAATACAGATACGCAGTATTTT. The encoded protein is CAITGDNTDTQYF.

V usage is TRBV15 and J usage is TRBJ1-1; D not resolved. This CDR3 has 17 amino acids. The V gene lost 4 bases and the J gene lost 1 base, with 19 bases spanning the gap. CDR1 is LNHNV, CDR2 YYDKDF, per germline (reference sequence). CDR3 sequence reads: CATSKGSGVMRNTEAFF. Here the CDR3 DNA reads TGTGCCACCAGCAAAGGGTCCGGGGTGATGAGGAACACTGAAGCTTTCTTT.

Concerning this clonotype itself: This may stem from a read error, because a much larger clone lies one nucleotide away. V usage is TRBV7-2 and J usage is TRBJ2-5, with D possibly matching TRBD2 (5 bases). The CDR3 covers 13 residues. The germline gives CDR1 SGHTA, CDR2 FQGNSA. Trimming removed 2 bases from V and 7 bases from J, with 11 bases in between. CDR3: CASSLTRSGTQYF. The CDR3 region has the DNA TGTGCCAGCAGCTTAACTCGAAGCGGGACCCAGTACTTC. The variable domain in full, with the rest retrieved from reference TRBV7-2 and TRBJ2-5, is GAGVSQSPSNKVTEKGKDVELRCDPISGHTALYWYRQSLGQGLEFLIYFQGNSAPDKSGLPSDRFSAERTGGSVSTLTIQRTQQEDSAVYLCASSLTRSGTQYFGPGTRLLVL.

As for this clonotype: This may be a read error: a much more frequent sequence differs by one nucleotide. The chain joins TRBV12-3 or TRBV12-4 to TRBJ2-3; D perhaps matches TRBD1 (7 bases). This CDR3 spans 15 amino acids. The CDR3 coding sequence is TGTGCCAGCAAAAGGGACAGTACTAGCACAGATGCGCAGTATTTT. Protein product: CASKRDSTSTDAQYF.

The chain is built from TRBV7-9 and TRBJ2-3; 10 bases align to TRBD2. Losses at the gene ends were 4 bases for V and 6 bases for J; bases not matched to a gene: 7. CDR3 length: 15 amino acids. The germline V gene has CDR1 SEHNR and CDR2 FQNEAQ (reference sequence). This CDR3 reads CASSSGTSVSDTQYF. The CDR3 nucleotides are TGTGCCAGCAGCTCCGGGACTAGCGTCTCGGATACGCAGTATTTT.

A few counts support this clonotype. This chain joins TRBV12-3 or TRBV12-4 and TRBJ1-4; the D is unclear. This CDR3 comprises 12 residues. Trimming left V 2 bases short and J 16 bases short, with 14 bases between. CDR3 bases: TGTGCCAGCAGTTTAAATGGGGTTTCTGGGTTTTTT. Amino acid sequence: CASSLNGVSGFF.

The chain couples TRBV30 to TRBJ2-5, with D perhaps TRBD1 or TRBD2 (5 bases each). The CDR3 extends over 12 amino acids. Trimming took off 5 bases at V and 4 bases at J, with 11 bases between the two ends. The germline gives CDR1 GTSNPN, CDR2 SVGIG (reference sequence). The CDR3 DNA reads as TGTGCCTGGGGGGTGGGACCAGAGACCCAGTACTTC. Residues: CAWGVGPETQYF.

The chain is built from TRBV18 and TRBJ1-5, with 7 bases matching TRBD1. Germline CDR1 and CDR2: KGHSH and LQKENI. J was trimmed by 4 bases and V by 2 bases; bases with no gene match: 5. The CDR3 extends over 15 amino acids. CDR3 in DNA: TGTGCCAGCTCACCAGAGGGGGCCGGGAATCAGCCCCAGCATTTT. Amino acid sequence: CASSPEGAGNQPQHF.

In this sample, this clonotype turned up a few times. V usage is TRBV4-3 and J usage is TRBJ2-7; D may be TRBD2 (6 bases). Trimming pared 0 bases from V and 1 base from J, leaving 22 bases between. From germline, CDR1 is LGHNA and CDR2 YSLEER. The length of the CDR3 is 19 residues. Here the CDR3 DNA reads TGCGCCAGCAGCCAAGAAATTGGGGGGTCGGCAGGACTTTCCTACGAGCAGTACTTC. This gives the protein CASSQEIGGSAGLSYEQYF.

As for this clonotype: A much more abundant neighbour one base away suggests this may be a read error. The chain is built from TRBV5-6 and TRBJ2-7; 9 bases match TRBD2. The CDR3 is made up of 18 amino acids. Germline-derived CDR1 and CDR2 are SGHDT and YYEEEE. CDR3 sequence (DNA): TGTACCAGCAGCGGGGGTCTAGCGGGGTTCCGAAACTCCTACGAGCAGTACTTC. This translates into CTSSGGLAGFRNSYEQYF.

This clonotype was found a few times. The CDR3 DNA is TGCAGTGCTAGAGGTTCCGGGACGAATAGTTCACCCCTCCACTTT. Protein sequence: CSARGSGTNSSPLHF. The J gene is TRBJ1-6, the V gene TRBV20-1; TRBD1 is a possible D gene (5 bases). The CDR3 consists of 15 residues. V lost 1 base to trimming and J lost 9 bases, with 16 bases between them. Germline CDR1 reads DFQATT; CDR2 reads SNEGSKA (reference sequence).

The sample holds a few counts of this clonotype. This chain connects TRBV18 to TRBJ1-4, with a possible D match to TRBD1 (5 bases). The CDR3 extends over 13 amino acids. Germline assignment: CDR1 KGHSH and CDR2 LQKENI. V was cut by 8 bases and J by 0 bases, with 7 bases left in between. CDR3 DNA sequence: TGTGCCAGCGCAGGGACAACTAATGAAAAACTGTTTTTT. Protein product: CASAGTTNEKLFF.

V is TRBV27 and J is TRBJ2-5; 7 positions match TRBD1. The CDR3 runs 16 residues. Germline values: CDR1 MNHEY, CDR2 SMNVEV (reference sequence). Germline trimming cut 5 bases from V and 4 bases from J; bases unmatched to any gene: 13. The CDR3 loop reads CASSLTGATHGETQYF. The CDR3 bases are TGTGCCAGCAGTCTAACAGGGGCAACACACGGAGAGACCCAGTACTTC.

About this clonotype: This clone may be a read error of a much larger clone one base away. This chain joins TRBV29-1 and TRBJ2-3, with 8 nucleotides matching TRBD2. CDR1 SQVTM and CDR2 ANQGSEA come from the germline V gene. The CDR3 loop spans 13 amino acids. The CDR3 DNA reads TGCAGCGGTTGGCTAGCGGGCACAGGTACGCAGTATTTT. This encodes CSGWLAGTGTQYF.

With regard to this clonotype: One end of the junction varies from germline; a read error may be responsible. The gene calls are TRBV6-6 and TRBJ1-4; D is uncertain. The CDR3 runs 12 residues. Germline-derived CDR1 and CDR2 are MNHNY and SVGAGI (reference sequence). The CDR3 coding sequence is TGTGCCGGCAGTTACGTTAATGAAAAACTGTTTTTT. It encodes CAGSYVNEKLFF.